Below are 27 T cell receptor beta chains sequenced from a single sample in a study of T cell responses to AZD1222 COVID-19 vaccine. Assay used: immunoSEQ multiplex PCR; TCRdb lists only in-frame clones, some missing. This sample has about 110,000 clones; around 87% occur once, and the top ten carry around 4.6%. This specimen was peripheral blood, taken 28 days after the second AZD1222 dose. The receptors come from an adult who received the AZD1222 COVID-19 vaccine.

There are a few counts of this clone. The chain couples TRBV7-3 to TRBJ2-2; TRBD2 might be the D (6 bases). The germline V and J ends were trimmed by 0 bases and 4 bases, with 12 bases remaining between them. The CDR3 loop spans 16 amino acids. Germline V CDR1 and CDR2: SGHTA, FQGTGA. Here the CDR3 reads CASSLTTSRGTGELFF. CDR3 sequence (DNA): TGTGCCAGCAGCTTAACGACTAGTCGAGGCACCGGGGAGCTGTTTTTT.

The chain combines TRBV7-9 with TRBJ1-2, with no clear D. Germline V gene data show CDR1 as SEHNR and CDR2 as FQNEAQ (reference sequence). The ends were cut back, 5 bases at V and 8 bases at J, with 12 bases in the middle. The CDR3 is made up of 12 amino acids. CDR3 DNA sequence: TGTGCCAGCAGCCTAGACACGAGGGGCTACACCTTC. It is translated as CASSLDTRGYTF.

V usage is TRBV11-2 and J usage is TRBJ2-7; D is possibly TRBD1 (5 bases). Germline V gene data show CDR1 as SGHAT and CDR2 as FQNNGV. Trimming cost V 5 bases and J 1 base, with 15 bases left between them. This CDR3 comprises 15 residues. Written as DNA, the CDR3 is TGTGCCAGCAGCATATCAGGGATAAGATCCTACGAGCAGTACTTC. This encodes CASSISGIRSYEQYF.

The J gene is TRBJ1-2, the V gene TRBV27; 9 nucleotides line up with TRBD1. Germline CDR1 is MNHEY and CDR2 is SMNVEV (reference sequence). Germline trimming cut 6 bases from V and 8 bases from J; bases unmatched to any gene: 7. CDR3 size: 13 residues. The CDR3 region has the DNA TGTGCCAGCAGGGAACAGGGGGCGGAAGGCTACACCTTC. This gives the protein CASREQGAEGYTF.

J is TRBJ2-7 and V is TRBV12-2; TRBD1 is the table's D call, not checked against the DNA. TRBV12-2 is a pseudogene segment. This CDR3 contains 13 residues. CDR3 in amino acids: CASQRDRGDEQYF. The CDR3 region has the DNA TGTGCAAGCCAACGGGACAGGGGGGACGAGCAGTACTTC.

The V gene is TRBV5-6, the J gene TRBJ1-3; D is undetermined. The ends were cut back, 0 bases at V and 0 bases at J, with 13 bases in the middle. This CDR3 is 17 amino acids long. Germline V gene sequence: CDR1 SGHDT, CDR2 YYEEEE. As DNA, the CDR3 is TGTGCCAGCAGCTTGGGTTGGCCTTATGGCTCTGGAAACACCATATATTTT. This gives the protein CASSLGWPYGSGNTIYF.

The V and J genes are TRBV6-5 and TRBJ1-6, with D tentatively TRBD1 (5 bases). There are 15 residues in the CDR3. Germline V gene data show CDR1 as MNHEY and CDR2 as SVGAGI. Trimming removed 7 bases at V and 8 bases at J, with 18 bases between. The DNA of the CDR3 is TGTGCCAGCAACCGGGACCCGCGGGGCTATTCACCCCTCCACTTT. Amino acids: CASNRDPRGYSPLHF.

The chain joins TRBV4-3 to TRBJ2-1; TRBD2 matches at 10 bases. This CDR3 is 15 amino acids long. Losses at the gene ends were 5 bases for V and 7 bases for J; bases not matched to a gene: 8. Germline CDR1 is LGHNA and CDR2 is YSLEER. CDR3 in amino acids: CASSTGASGRNEQFF. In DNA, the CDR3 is TGCGCCAGCAGCACCGGGGCTAGCGGGAGAAATGAGCAGTTCTTC.

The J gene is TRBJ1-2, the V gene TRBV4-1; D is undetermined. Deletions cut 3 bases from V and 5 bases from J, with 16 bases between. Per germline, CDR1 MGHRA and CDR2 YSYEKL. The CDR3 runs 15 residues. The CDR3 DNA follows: TGCGCCAGCAGCCAGGAGGGCCGCCGTTCATATGGCTACACCTTC. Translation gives CASSQEGRRSYGYTF.

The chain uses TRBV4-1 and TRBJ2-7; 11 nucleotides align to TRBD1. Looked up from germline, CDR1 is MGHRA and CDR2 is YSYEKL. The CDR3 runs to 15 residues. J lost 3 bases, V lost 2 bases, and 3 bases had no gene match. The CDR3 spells CASSQLGTGGYEQYF. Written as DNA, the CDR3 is TGCGCCAGCAGCCAACTCGGGACAGGGGGCTACGAGCAGTACTTC.

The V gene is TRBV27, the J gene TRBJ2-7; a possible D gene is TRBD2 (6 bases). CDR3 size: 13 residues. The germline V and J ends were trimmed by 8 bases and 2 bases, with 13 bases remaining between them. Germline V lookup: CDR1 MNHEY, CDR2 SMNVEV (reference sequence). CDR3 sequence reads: CASGEDGPYEQYF. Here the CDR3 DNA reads TGTGCCAGCGGGGAGGACGGCCCCTACGAGCAGTACTTC.

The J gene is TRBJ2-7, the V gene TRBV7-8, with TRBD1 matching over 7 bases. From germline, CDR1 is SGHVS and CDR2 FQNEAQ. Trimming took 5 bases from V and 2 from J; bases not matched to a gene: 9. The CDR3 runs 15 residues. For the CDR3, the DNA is TGTGCCAGCAGCCCCATTAAGGGGGCCCCCTACGAGCAGTACTTC. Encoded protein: CASSPIKGAPYEQYF. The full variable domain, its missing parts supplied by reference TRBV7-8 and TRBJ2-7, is GAGVSQSPRYKVAKRGQDVALRCDPISGHVSLFWYQQALGQGPEFLTYFQNEAQLDKSGLPSDRFFAERPEGSVSTLKIQRTQQEDSAVYLCASSPIKGAPYEQYFGPGTRLTVT.

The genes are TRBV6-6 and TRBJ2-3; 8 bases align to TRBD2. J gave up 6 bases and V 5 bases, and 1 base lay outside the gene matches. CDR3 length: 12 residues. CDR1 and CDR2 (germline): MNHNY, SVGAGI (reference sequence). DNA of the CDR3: TGTGCCAGCAGTCCTAGCGGGGATACGCAGTATTTT. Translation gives CASSPSGDTQYF.

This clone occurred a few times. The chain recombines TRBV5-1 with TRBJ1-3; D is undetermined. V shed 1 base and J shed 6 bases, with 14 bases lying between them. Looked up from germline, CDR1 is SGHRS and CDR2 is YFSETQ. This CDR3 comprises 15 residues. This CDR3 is CASSLKGPSANTIYF. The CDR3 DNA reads TGCGCCAGCAGCTTGAAAGGGCCCAGCGCAAACACCATATATTTT.

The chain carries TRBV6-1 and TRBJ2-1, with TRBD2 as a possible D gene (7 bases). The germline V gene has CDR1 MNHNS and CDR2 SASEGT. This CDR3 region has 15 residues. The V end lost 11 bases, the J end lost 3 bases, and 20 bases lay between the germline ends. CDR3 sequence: CAGSGGGIYYNEQFF. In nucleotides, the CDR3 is TGTGCCGGCTCGGGGGGCGGGATCTACTACAATGAGCAGTTCTTC.

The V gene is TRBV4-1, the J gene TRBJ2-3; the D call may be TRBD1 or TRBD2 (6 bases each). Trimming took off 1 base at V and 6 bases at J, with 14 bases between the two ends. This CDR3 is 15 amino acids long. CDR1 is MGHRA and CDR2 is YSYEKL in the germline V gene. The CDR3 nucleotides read TGCGCCAGCAGCCAAGTCGGTATCGGGGGCGATACGCAGTATTTT. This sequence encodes CASSQVGIGGDTQYF.

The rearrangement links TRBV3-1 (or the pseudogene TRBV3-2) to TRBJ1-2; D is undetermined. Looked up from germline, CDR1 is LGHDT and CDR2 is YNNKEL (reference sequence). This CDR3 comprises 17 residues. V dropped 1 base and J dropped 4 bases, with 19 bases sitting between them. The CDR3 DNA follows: TGTGCCAGCAGCCAAGGGGGAGACGGAAGCACGTCCTATGGCTACACCTTC. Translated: CASSQGGDGSTSYGYTF.

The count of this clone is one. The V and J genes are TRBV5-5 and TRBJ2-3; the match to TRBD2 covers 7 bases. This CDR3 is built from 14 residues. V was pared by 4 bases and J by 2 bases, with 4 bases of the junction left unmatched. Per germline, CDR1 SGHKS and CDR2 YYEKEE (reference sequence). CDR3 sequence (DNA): TGTGCCAGCAGCCTTCGACTAGCCACAGATACGCAGTATTTT. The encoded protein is CASSLRLATDTQYF.

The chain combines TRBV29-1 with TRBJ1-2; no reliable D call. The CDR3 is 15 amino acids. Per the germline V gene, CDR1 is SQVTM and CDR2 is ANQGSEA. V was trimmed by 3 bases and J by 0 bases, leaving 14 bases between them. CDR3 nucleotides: TGCAGCGTTGATTCCTACACACTATCTAACTATGGCTACACCTTC. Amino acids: CSVDSYTLSNYGYTF. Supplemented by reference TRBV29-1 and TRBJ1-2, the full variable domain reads SAVISQKPSRDICQRGTSLTIQCQVDSQVTMMFWYRQQPGQSLTLIATANQGSEATYESGFVIDKFPISRPNLTFSTLTVSNMSPEDSSIYLCSVDSYTLSNYGYTFGSGTRLTVV.

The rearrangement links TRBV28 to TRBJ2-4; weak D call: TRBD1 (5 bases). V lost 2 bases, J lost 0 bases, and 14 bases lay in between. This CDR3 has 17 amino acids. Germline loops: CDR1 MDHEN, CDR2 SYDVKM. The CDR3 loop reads CASSLPPTQVAKNIQYF. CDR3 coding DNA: TGTGCCAGCAGTTTACCCCCTACACAGGTAGCCAAAAACATTCAGTACTTC. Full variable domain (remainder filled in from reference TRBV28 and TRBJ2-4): DVKVTQSSRYLVKRTGEKVFLECVQDMDHENMFWYRQDPGLGLRLIYFSYDVKMKEKGDIPEGYSVSREKKERFSLILESASTNQTSMYLCASSLPPTQVAKNIQYFGAGTRLSVL.

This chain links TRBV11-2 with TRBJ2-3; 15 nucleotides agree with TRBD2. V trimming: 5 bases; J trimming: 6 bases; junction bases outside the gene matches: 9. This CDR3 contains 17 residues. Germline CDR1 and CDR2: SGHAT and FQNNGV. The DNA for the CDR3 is TGTGCCAGCAGCCCCGGACTAGCGGGGGGGCCAGCCGATACGCAGTATTTT. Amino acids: CASSPGLAGGPADTQYF.

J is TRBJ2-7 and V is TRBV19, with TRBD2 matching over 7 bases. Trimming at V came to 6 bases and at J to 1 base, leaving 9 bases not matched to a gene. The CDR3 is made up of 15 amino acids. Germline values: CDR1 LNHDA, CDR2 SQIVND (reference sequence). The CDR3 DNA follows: TGTGCCAGTAGGCAGGCGGGGGTCTCGTCCTACGAGCAGTACTTC. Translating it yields CASRQAGVSSYEQYF.

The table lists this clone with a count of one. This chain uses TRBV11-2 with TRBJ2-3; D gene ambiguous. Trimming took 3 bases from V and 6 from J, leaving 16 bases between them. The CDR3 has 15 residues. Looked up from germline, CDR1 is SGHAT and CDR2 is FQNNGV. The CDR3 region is CASSLEFVFSDTQYF. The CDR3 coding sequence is TGTGCCAGCAGCTTGGAGTTCGTTTTCTCGGATACGCAGTATTTT. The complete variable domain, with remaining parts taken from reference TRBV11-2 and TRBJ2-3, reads EAGVAQSPRYKIIEKRQSVAFWCNPISGHATLYWYQQILGQGPKLLIQFQNNGVVDDSQLPKDRFSAERLKGVDSTLKIQPAKLEDSAVYLCASSLEFVFSDTQYFGPGTRLTVL.

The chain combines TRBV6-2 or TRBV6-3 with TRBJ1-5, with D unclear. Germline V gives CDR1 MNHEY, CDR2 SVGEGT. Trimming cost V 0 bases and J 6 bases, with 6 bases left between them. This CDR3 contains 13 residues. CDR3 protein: CASSYSRGQPQHF. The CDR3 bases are TGTGCCAGCAGTTACTCCCGGGGTCAGCCCCAGCATTTT.

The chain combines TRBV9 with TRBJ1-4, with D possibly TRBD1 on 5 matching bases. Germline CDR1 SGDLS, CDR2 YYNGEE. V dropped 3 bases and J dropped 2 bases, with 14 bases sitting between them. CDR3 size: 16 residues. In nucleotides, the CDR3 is TGTGCCAGCAGCGAGACCCCAGGGAAGACTAATGAAAAACTGTTTTTT. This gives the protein CASSETPGKTNEKLFF.

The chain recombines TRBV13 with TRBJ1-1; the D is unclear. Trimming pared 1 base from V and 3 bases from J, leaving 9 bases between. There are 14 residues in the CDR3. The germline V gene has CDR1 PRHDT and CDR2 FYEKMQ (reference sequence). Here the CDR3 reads CASSLDGSYTEAFF. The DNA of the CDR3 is TGTGCCAGCAGCTTAGACGGTAGTTACACTGAAGCTTTCTTT.

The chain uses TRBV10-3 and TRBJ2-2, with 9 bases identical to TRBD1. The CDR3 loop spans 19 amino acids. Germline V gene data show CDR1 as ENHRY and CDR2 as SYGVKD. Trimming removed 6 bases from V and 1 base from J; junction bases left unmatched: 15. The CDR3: CAIRETSGAGQGNTGELFF. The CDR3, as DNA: TGTGCCATCAGGGAGACTTCGGGGGCGGGACAGGGGAACACCGGGGAGCTGTTTTTT.